A selection of T cell receptor beta chains follows, all from one sample in a study of spatial heterogeneity in lung cancer. TCRdb reprocessed the 5' RACE reads with MiXCR, giving one entry per CDR3 protein. Found here are about 21,000 distinct CDR3 sequences, 3.5% to 5.5% of them singletons; the top ten hold around 7.4%. The starting material was PBMCs, obtained at surgery. These TCRs come from a male donor with early-stage non-small cell lung cancer. Each CDR3 is given with its conserved first and last residue. Each record gives: D gene, J gene, clone size, V gene, CDR3 DNA, CDR3 protein. D genes are given only for firm matches. Some rows mark clone size as missing; the rest say once, few, many or name a class of expanded clone.

d_call: TRBD1
j_call: TRBJ2-5
clone_size: many
v_call: TRBV6-2/TRBV6-3
cdr3_nt: TGTGCCAGCAGTCTACCGGGACAGGGACCAGAGCGGGCCCAGTACTTC
cdr3_aa: CASSLPGQGPERAQYF

d_call: .
j_call: TRBJ2-7
clone_size: many
v_call: TRBV2
cdr3_nt: TGTGCCAGCAGGGACCCTGGGGACGAGCAGTACTTC
cdr3_aa: CASRDPGDEQYF

d_call: .
j_call: TRBJ2-1
clone_size: many
v_call: TRBV7-2
cdr3_nt: TGTGCCAGCAGCTTAGCTGTAAGCTCCTACAATGAGCAGTTCTTC
cdr3_aa: CASSLAVSSYNEQFF

d_call: TRBD1
j_call: TRBJ1-6
clone_size: many
v_call: TRBV7-9
cdr3_nt: TGTGCCAGCAGACAAACAGGGGGTAGTTCACCCCTCCACTTT
cdr3_aa: CASRQTGGSSPLHF

d_call: .
j_call: TRBJ1-6
clone_size: many
v_call: TRBV4-2
cdr3_nt: TGTGCCAGCAGCCAAGATCTCGCGTATAATTCACCCCTCCACTTT
cdr3_aa: CASSQDLAYNSPLHF

d_call: .
j_call: TRBJ1-1
clone_size: medium-sized
v_call: TRBV5-1
cdr3_nt: TGCGCCAGCAGCTTGGTTCCGGGTATGAACACTGAAGCTTTCTTT
cdr3_aa: CASSLVPGMNTEAFF

d_call: TRBD2
j_call: TRBJ2-3
clone_size: many
v_call: TRBV20-1
cdr3_nt: TGCAGTGCCGAGACTAGCGGGGTCACAGATACGCAGTATTTT
cdr3_aa: CSAETSGVTDTQYF

d_call: .
j_call: TRBJ2-6
clone_size: many
v_call: TRBV20-1
cdr3_nt: TGCAGTGCTGCCCCCCGCTCTGGGGCCAACGTCCTGACTTTC
cdr3_aa: CSAAPRSGANVLTF

d_call: TRBD2
j_call: TRBJ2-5
clone_size: many
v_call: TRBV12-3/TRBV12-4
cdr3_nt: TGTGCCAGCAGACTAGGGACTAGCGGGGGTGAGACCCAGTACTTC
cdr3_aa: CASRLGTSGGETQYF

d_call: .
j_call: TRBJ2-6
clone_size: .
v_call: TRBV5-1
cdr3_nt: TGCGCCAGCAGCTTGGTCTTTTTTAGGGCCCCGACCGATATCTCTGGGGCCAACGTCCTGACTTTC
cdr3_aa: CASSLVFFRAPTDISGANVLTF

d_call: .
j_call: TRBJ1-1
clone_size: many
v_call: TRBV20-1
cdr3_nt: TGCAGTGCTAGCGATCACTCAACAGTGAACACTGAAGCTTTCTTT
cdr3_aa: CSASDHSTVNTEAFF

d_call: .
j_call: TRBJ2-1
clone_size: .
v_call: TRBV11-2
cdr3_nt: TGTGCCAGCAGCCCCCCGGGTGGGCTAGTTGGGGGCCACAATGAGCAGTTCTTC
cdr3_aa: CASSPPGGLVGGHNEQFF

d_call: TRBD2
j_call: TRBJ2-3
clone_size: many
v_call: TRBV11-2
cdr3_nt: TGTGCCAGCACCATAGCCCCTCGACTAGCGGGGGGCCTTAGAGATACGCAGTATTTT
cdr3_aa: CASTIAPRLAGGLRDTQYF

d_call: .
j_call: TRBJ2-2
clone_size: few
v_call: TRBV5-1
cdr3_nt: TGCGCCAGCAGCGATGGACTACACACCGGGGAGCTGTTTTTT
cdr3_aa: CASSDGLHTGELFF

d_call: .
j_call: TRBJ1-2
clone_size: many
v_call: TRBV7-2
cdr3_nt: TGTGCCAGCAGCTTATTTACGGGTTTAGCAGGGAACTATGGCTACACCTTC
cdr3_aa: CASSLFTGLAGNYGYTF

d_call: TRBD1
j_call: TRBJ2-3
clone_size: .
v_call: TRBV12-3/TRBV12-4
cdr3_nt: TGTGCCAGCAGTTCGAGGACAGGGGGCACAGATACGCAGTATTTT
cdr3_aa: CASSSRTGGTDTQYF

d_call: .
j_call: TRBJ1-1
clone_size: .
v_call: TRBV19
cdr3_nt: TGTGCCAGTAGTACTCCGAGGGGCACTGAAGCTTTCTTT
cdr3_aa: CASSTPRGTEAFF

d_call: .
j_call: TRBJ1-5
clone_size: many
v_call: TRBV7-8
cdr3_nt: TGTGCCAGCAGCTTAAAGGGGGACTTTTATAGCAATCAGCCCCAGCATTTT
cdr3_aa: CASSLKGDFYSNQPQHF

d_call: TRBD2
j_call: TRBJ2-2
clone_size: many
v_call: TRBV5-1
cdr3_nt: TGCGCCAGCAGGATGGGACTAGTCGTCACCGGGGAGCTGTTTTTT
cdr3_aa: CASRMGLVVTGELFF

d_call: TRBD1
j_call: TRBJ2-7
clone_size: medium-sized
v_call: TRBV6-2/TRBV6-3
cdr3_nt: TGTGCCAGCAGTTCACAGGGGGCCCCATACTACGAGCAGTACTTC
cdr3_aa: CASSSQGAPYYEQYF

d_call: .
j_call: TRBJ2-1
clone_size: .
v_call: TRBV12-5
cdr3_nt: TGTGCTAGTGGTTTAGCGGCTAATGAGCAGTTCTTC
cdr3_aa: CASGLAANEQFF

d_call: TRBD2
j_call: TRBJ2-5
clone_size: medium-sized
v_call: TRBV28
cdr3_nt: TGTGCCAGCAGTCCGCTAGCGGGGGAGGCTGAGACCCAGTACTTC
cdr3_aa: CASSPLAGEAETQYF

d_call: TRBD2
j_call: TRBJ2-1
clone_size: medium-sized
v_call: TRBV29-1
cdr3_nt: TGCAGCGTTGTAACGGGGGGGCCCAATGAGCAGTTCTTC
cdr3_aa: CSVVTGGPNEQFF

d_call: .
j_call: TRBJ2-1
clone_size: medium-sized
v_call: TRBV19
cdr3_nt: TGTGCCAGTAGTAGGACTCATCACAGTGAGCAGTTCTTC
cdr3_aa: CASSRTHHSEQFF

d_call: .
j_call: TRBJ2-1
clone_size: few
v_call: TRBV7-6
cdr3_nt: TGTGCCAGCAGCTTAGAAGTGTTTCCTGGACCCTACAATGAGCAGTTCTTC
cdr3_aa: CASSLEVFPGPYNEQFF

d_call: TRBD2
j_call: TRBJ2-7
clone_size: medium-sized
v_call: TRBV27
cdr3_nt: TGTGCCAGCAGTTGGCGGGAGGGTTCCTACGAGCAGTACTTC
cdr3_aa: CASSWREGSYEQYF

d_call: TRBD1
j_call: TRBJ2-1
clone_size: many
v_call: TRBV7-6
cdr3_nt: TGTGCCAGCAGCTTAAGCAGGGGGTACAATGAGCAGTTCTTC
cdr3_aa: CASSLSRGYNEQFF

d_call: .
j_call: TRBJ1-4
clone_size: many
v_call: TRBV28
cdr3_nt: TGTGCCAGCAGTACCCCCGGGACAGAAAAACTGTTTTTT
cdr3_aa: CASSTPGTEKLFF

d_call: .
j_call: TRBJ1-2
clone_size: many
v_call: TRBV7-9
cdr3_nt: TGTGCCAGCAGTTTACGGAGTCAGACTTATGGCTACACCTTC
cdr3_aa: CASSLRSQTYGYTF

d_call: .
j_call: TRBJ2-7
clone_size: many
v_call: TRBV20-1
cdr3_nt: TGCAGTGCCCATACCGGGGCAGGGATTTTTCGCGAGCAGTACTTC
cdr3_aa: CSAHTGAGIFREQYF

d_call: .
j_call: TRBJ2-3
clone_size: many
v_call: TRBV7-9
cdr3_nt: TGTGCCAGCAGCTTAATGTTCGGGAGTTCAGATACGCAGTATTTT
cdr3_aa: CASSLMFGSSDTQYF

d_call: .
j_call: TRBJ2-1
clone_size: .
v_call: TRBV20-1
cdr3_nt: TGCAGTGCTAGAGATCTTCGGCGGCGGGATCCTTACAATGAGCAGTTCTTC
cdr3_aa: CSARDLRRRDPYNEQFF

d_call: TRBD2
j_call: TRBJ2-2
clone_size: medium-sized
v_call: TRBV5-1
cdr3_nt: TGCGCCAGCAGCTTGGTGGCGGGAGCGGCCGGGGAGCTGTTTTTT
cdr3_aa: CASSLVAGAAGELFF

d_call: .
j_call: TRBJ2-7
clone_size: many
v_call: TRBV5-6
cdr3_nt: TGTGCCAGCAGCTTGCTACCCCCCTACGAGCAGTACTTC
cdr3_aa: CASSLLPPYEQYF

d_call: .
j_call: TRBJ1-1
clone_size: many
v_call: TRBV29-1
cdr3_nt: TGCAGCGTTGAAGACAGGCTGAACACTGAAGCTTTCTTT
cdr3_aa: CSVEDRLNTEAFF

d_call: .
j_call: TRBJ1-6
clone_size: many
v_call: TRBV7-6
cdr3_nt: TGTGCCAGCAGCTTGAGGGGCGATAATTCACCCCTCCACTTT
cdr3_aa: CASSLRGDNSPLHF

d_call: .
j_call: TRBJ2-1
clone_size: .
v_call: TRBV24-1
cdr3_nt: TGTGCCACCAGTTTGGGGGACACCGAGCAGTTCTTC
cdr3_aa: CATSLGDTEQFF

d_call: .
j_call: TRBJ1-6
clone_size: few
v_call: TRBV2
cdr3_nt: TGTGCCAGCAGCCAGGGAGGCTGGATTGGATCACCCCTCCACTTT
cdr3_aa: CASSQGGWIGSPLHF

d_call: .
j_call: TRBJ2-7
clone_size: many
v_call: TRBV7-9
cdr3_nt: TGTGCCAGCAGCTTAGATGGACAGTTAGGGGAGCAGTACTTC
cdr3_aa: CASSLDGQLGEQYF

d_call: .
j_call: TRBJ2-3
clone_size: many
v_call: TRBV12-3/TRBV12-4
cdr3_nt: TGTGCCAGCAGTTTAACGGGGGCGATAGATACGCAGTATTTT
cdr3_aa: CASSLTGAIDTQYF

d_call: .
j_call: TRBJ2-3
clone_size: medium-sized
v_call: TRBV28
cdr3_nt: TGTGCCAGCAGAGACAACAGGGAAACAGATACGCAGTATTTT
cdr3_aa: CASRDNRETDTQYF

d_call: TRBD1
j_call: TRBJ2-1
clone_size: few
v_call: TRBV20-1
cdr3_nt: TGCAGTGCTGAGGACAGGACGAAATCCTACAATGAGCAGTTCTTC
cdr3_aa: CSAEDRTKSYNEQFF

d_call: .
j_call: TRBJ2-7
clone_size: many
v_call: TRBV20-1
cdr3_nt: TGCAGTGCAACGGGCCCAAGCCCCTACGAGCAGTACTTC
cdr3_aa: CSATGPSPYEQYF

d_call: .
j_call: TRBJ2-3
clone_size: medium-sized
v_call: TRBV4-1
cdr3_nt: TGCGCCAGCAGCCAAGATGTAATAACGTCCGCTAGCACAGATACGCAGTATTTT
cdr3_aa: CASSQDVITSASTDTQYF

d_call: TRBD2
j_call: TRBJ2-7
clone_size: many
v_call: TRBV5-6
cdr3_nt: TGTGCCAGCAGCTTGGTTGCTAGCGGGAGTTTTTACGAGCAGTACTTC
cdr3_aa: CASSLVASGSFYEQYF

d_call: TRBD1
j_call: TRBJ2-1
clone_size: many
v_call: TRBV11-1
cdr3_nt: TGTGCCAGCAGCACCGGAACAGGGGTAGATGAGCAGTTCTTC
cdr3_aa: CASSTGTGVDEQFF

d_call: TRBD2
j_call: TRBJ2-1
clone_size: many
v_call: TRBV12-3/TRBV12-4
cdr3_nt: TGTGCCAGCACCGAAACGACTAGCACCTACAATGAGCAGTTCTTC
cdr3_aa: CASTETTSTYNEQFF

d_call: .
j_call: TRBJ2-3
clone_size: .
v_call: TRBV11-2
cdr3_nt: TGTGCCAGCAGCCCCATGGTTTATACGCAGTATTTT
cdr3_aa: CASSPMVYTQYF